This T cell receptor beta chain was retrieved from a study of blood T cell repertoires in COVID-19. Study overall: Sites across the United States, Italy and Spain contributed samples from acute and convalescent COVID-19.

The CDR3 spans 17 residues. V trimming: 1 base; J trimming: 2 bases; junction bases outside the gene matches: 10. Germline CDR1 SGDLS, CDR2 YYNGEE. Per the original data handling: Estimation of nucleated cell counts relied on the amplification of reference gene primers. Data came from immunoSEQ multiplex PCR; TCRdb stores just in-frame clones and leaves some out. V and J calls and clone size are those listed in that table; D and trimming were worked out from the DNA. The table lists some 69,000 clones, more than 75% of them singletons, with 40% to 50% in the top ten. This clone was observed once. The clonotype was recovered from a human donor in a cohort sampled during active COVID-19. What was sequenced was peripheral blood. V usage is TRBV9 and J usage is TRBJ2-5, with TRBD1 identical over 8 bases. CDR3 nucleotide sequence: TGTGCCAGCAGCGTAAGTGGACAGGGCTTGGGGCAAGAGACCCAGTACTTC. This encodes CASSVSGQGLGQETQYF.